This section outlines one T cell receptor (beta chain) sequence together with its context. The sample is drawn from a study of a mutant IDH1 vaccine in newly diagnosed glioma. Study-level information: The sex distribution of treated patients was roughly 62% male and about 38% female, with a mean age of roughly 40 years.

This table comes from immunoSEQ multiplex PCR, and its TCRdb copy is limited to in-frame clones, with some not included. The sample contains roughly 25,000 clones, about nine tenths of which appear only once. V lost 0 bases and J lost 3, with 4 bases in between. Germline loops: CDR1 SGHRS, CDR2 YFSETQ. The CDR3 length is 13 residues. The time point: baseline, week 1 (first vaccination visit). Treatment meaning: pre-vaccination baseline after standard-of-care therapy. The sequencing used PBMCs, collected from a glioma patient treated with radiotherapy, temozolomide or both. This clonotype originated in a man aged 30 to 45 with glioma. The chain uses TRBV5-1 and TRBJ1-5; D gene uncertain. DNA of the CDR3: TGCGCCAGCAGCTTGGAGGTCAATCAGCCCCAGCATTTT. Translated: CASSLEVNQPQHF.